This TCR beta chain was identified during a study of cytomegalovirus exposure and HLA in healthy donors. The validation cohort, a group of 120 subjects, included the donors and was separate from the roughly 720-subject first cohort. Sequencing was performed with immunoSEQ multiplex PCR; in TCRdb, only in-frame clones are kept and a portion is missing. The table records roughly 130,000 clones, approximately 89% of them present only once. The V gene's germline CDR1 is SGHDT and CDR2 YYEEEE. The CDR3 contains 15 residues. V was pared by 5 bases and J by 4 bases, with 9 bases of the junction left unmatched. This clone has only one observation.

This receptor was identified in a woman under 30 in good health and CMV-seropositive. V usage is TRBV5-6 and J usage is TRBJ2-1; 7 bases map to TRBD2. Sequenced sample: PBMCs. CDR3 coding DNA: TGTGCCAGCAGGGTAACTAGCGACCAATACAATGAGCAGTTCTTC. Translating it yields CASRVTSDQYNEQFF.